These T cell receptor beta chains were read from a single sample in a study of molecular identifiers for immune sequencing clone quantification. Each CDR3 protein is one row after TCRdb ran MiXCR on the PCR reads. Here the sample spans roughly 630,000 distinct CDR3 sequences, 25% being singletons. Sequenced material: naive CD8+ T cells from blood, with Jurkat cell RNA spiked in. The receptor set was obtained from a human donor in good health. Some libraries in this study had Jurkat cell RNA spiked in. The CDR3 runs from the conserved cysteine through the conserved F or W. D genes are given only for firm matches. Not every row has a clone size; where given, it reads once, few, many or a size class.

abundance: many; j_gene: TRBJ2-7; v_gene: TRBV7-9; d_gene: TRBD1; CDR3nt: TGTGCCAGCAGCTTATCGGACAGGGGGACCTACGAGCAGTACTTC; CDR3aa: CASSLSDRGTYEQYF
abundance: few; j_gene: TRBJ2-2; v_gene: TRBV7-9; d_gene: TRBD2; CDR3nt: TGTGCCAGCAGTCCCCCCTCCGGGGGGATGAGCACCGGGGAGCTGTTTTTT; CDR3aa: CASSPPSGGMSTGELFF
abundance: NA; j_gene: TRBJ2-3; v_gene: TRBV27; d_gene: TRBD2; CDR3nt: TGTGCCAGCAGTGGGACTAGCGGAACTAGCACAGATACGCAGTATTTT; CDR3aa: CASSGTSGTSTDTQYF
abundance: NA; j_gene: TRBJ2-2; v_gene: TRBV20-1; d_gene: NA; CDR3nt: TGCAGTGCGCGGGACAGAAAAGCGAACACCGGGGAGCTGTTTTTT; CDR3aa: CSARDRKANTGELFF
abundance: few; j_gene: TRBJ2-7; v_gene: TRBV19; d_gene: NA; CDR3nt: TGTGCCAGTAGTCCTGCTTGGGGGTCCTACGAGCAGTACTTC; CDR3aa: CASSPAWGSYEQYF
abundance: few; j_gene: TRBJ2-7; v_gene: TRBV7-9; d_gene: NA; CDR3nt: TGTGCCAGCAGCTTAGACGCCGGCAACGAGCAGTACTTC; CDR3aa: CASSLDAGNEQYF
abundance: many; j_gene: TRBJ2-5; v_gene: TRBV4-1; d_gene: NA; CDR3nt: TGCGCCAGCAGCCGCGTAGGGACGGTGGGGGCAGAGACCCAGTACTTC; CDR3aa: CASSRVGTVGAETQYF
abundance: NA; j_gene: TRBJ1-2; v_gene: TRBV2; d_gene: NA; CDR3nt: TGTGCCAGCAGTGAAGGGCAGCTCGGGCATGGCTACACCTTC; CDR3aa: CASSEGQLGHGYTF
abundance: NA; j_gene: TRBJ2-1; v_gene: TRBV7-8; d_gene: TRBD2; CDR3nt: TGTGCCAGCAGCTCGATGAGCGGGGGGGCAGACAATGAGCAGTTCTTC; CDR3aa: CASSSMSGGADNEQFF
abundance: few; j_gene: TRBJ2-7; v_gene: TRBV4-1; d_gene: NA; CDR3nt: TGCGCCAGCAGCCAAGCCCAAGAGGGGTACTCCTACGAGCAGTACTTC; CDR3aa: CASSQAQEGYSYEQYF
abundance: few; j_gene: TRBJ2-5; v_gene: TRBV4-3; d_gene: NA; CDR3nt: TGCGCCAGCAGCCAAGATTGGGGTTCGGGAGAGACCCAGTACTTC; CDR3aa: CASSQDWGSGETQYF
abundance: few; j_gene: TRBJ1-6; v_gene: TRBV3-1; d_gene: TRBD1; CDR3nt: TGTGCCAGCAGAAACCGGACAGGGGAGTTCAATTCACCCCTCCACTTT; CDR3aa: CASRNRTGEFNSPLHF
abundance: few; j_gene: TRBJ1-4; v_gene: TRBV4-3; d_gene: TRBD1; CDR3nt: TGCGCCAGCAGCCAAGTTCTACAGGGGGCGCGCACTAATGAAAAACTGTTTTTT; CDR3aa: CASSQVLQGARTNEKLFF
abundance: NA; j_gene: TRBJ2-1; v_gene: TRBV5-1; d_gene: TRBD2; CDR3nt: TGCGCCAGCAGCTTGGCCTATAGCGGGAACAATGAGCAGTTCTTC; CDR3aa: CASSLAYSGNNEQFF
abundance: many; j_gene: TRBJ1-5; v_gene: TRBV6-2/TRBV6-3; d_gene: NA; CDR3nt: TGTGCCAGCAGAATGACAGGCCACAATCAGCCCCAGCATTTT; CDR3aa: CASRMTGHNQPQHF
abundance: many; j_gene: TRBJ2-7; v_gene: TRBV7-7; d_gene: TRBD2; CDR3nt: TGTGCTAGCAGCGCCCTAGCGGCCCCCTACGAGCAGTACTTC; CDR3aa: CASSALAAPYEQYF
abundance: few; j_gene: TRBJ2-2; v_gene: TRBV9; d_gene: TRBD2; CDR3nt: TGTGCCAGCAGGGGTCGGGGGGGTAGCACCGGGGAGCTGTTTTTT; CDR3aa: CASRGRGGSTGELFF
abundance: many; j_gene: TRBJ2-7; v_gene: TRBV7-2; d_gene: NA; CDR3nt: TGTGCCAGCAGCTCCGTCCCTTTACGCGAGCAGTACTTC; CDR3aa: CASSSVPLREQYF
abundance: few; j_gene: TRBJ2-7; v_gene: TRBV11-2; d_gene: TRBD1; CDR3nt: TGTGCCAGCACCCCGACAGGGTTCTCCTACGAGCAGTACTTC; CDR3aa: CASTPTGFSYEQYF
abundance: NA; j_gene: TRBJ1-1; v_gene: TRBV6-6; d_gene: NA; CDR3nt: TGTGCCAGCAGTTACACCACAGGTGCCACTGAAGCTTTCTTT; CDR3aa: CASSYTTGATEAFF
abundance: many; j_gene: TRBJ1-1; v_gene: TRBV2; d_gene: NA; CDR3nt: TGTGCCAGCAGTGATTGGGGGGCCGAAGCTTTCTTT; CDR3aa: CASSDWGAEAFF
abundance: few; j_gene: TRBJ2-7; v_gene: TRBV27; d_gene: TRBD2; CDR3nt: TGTGCCAGCAGTCCGAACACCCCTAGCGGGGGGTCCTACGAGCAGTACTTC; CDR3aa: CASSPNTPSGGSYEQYF
abundance: NA; j_gene: TRBJ2-7; v_gene: TRBV7-9; d_gene: TRBD2; CDR3nt: TGTGCCAGCAGCTCAACCCTGACTAGCGGACGTTCCTACGAGCAGTACTTC; CDR3aa: CASSSTLTSGRSYEQYF
abundance: NA; j_gene: TRBJ2-7; v_gene: TRBV20-1; d_gene: NA; CDR3nt: TGCAGTGCTAGAGATCCCAGGGTATCCTACGAGCAGTACTTC; CDR3aa: CSARDPRVSYEQYF
abundance: NA; j_gene: TRBJ2-7; v_gene: TRBV10-2; d_gene: TRBD1; CDR3nt: TGCGCCAGCACGACAGGGGCTTCCTCCTACGAGCAGTACTTC; CDR3aa: CASTTGASSYEQYF
abundance: NA; j_gene: TRBJ2-7; v_gene: TRBV30; d_gene: TRBD2; CDR3nt: TGTGCCTGGAGTGTAATAGCGGGTATCGAGCAGTACTTC; CDR3aa: CAWSVIAGIEQYF
abundance: many; j_gene: TRBJ2-4; v_gene: TRBV2; d_gene: NA; CDR3nt: TGTGCCAGCAGCTCGTTCTCAACCGGAAACATTCAGTACTTC; CDR3aa: CASSSFSTGNIQYF
abundance: NA; j_gene: TRBJ2-5; v_gene: TRBV19; d_gene: NA; CDR3nt: TGTGCCAGTAGTCCTGACCATGAGACCCAGTACTTC; CDR3aa: CASSPDHETQYF
abundance: many; j_gene: TRBJ2-1; v_gene: TRBV27; d_gene: TRBD1; CDR3nt: TGTGCCAGCAGTTTAAAAGACAGGGGGGCGTACAATGAGCAGTTCTTC; CDR3aa: CASSLKDRGAYNEQFF
abundance: NA; j_gene: TRBJ2-7; v_gene: TRBV6-5; d_gene: NA; CDR3nt: TGTGCCAGCAGTCCCGTAGGCACACCCTACGAGCAGTACTTC; CDR3aa: CASSPVGTPYEQYF
abundance: many; j_gene: TRBJ1-2; v_gene: TRBV20-1; d_gene: NA; CDR3nt: TGCAGTGCTAAAGACATGAGGATTACGAACTATGGCTACACCTTC; CDR3aa: CSAKDMRITNYGYTF
abundance: NA; j_gene: TRBJ1-5; v_gene: TRBV7-9; d_gene: NA; CDR3nt: TGTGCCAGCAGCGTCGGAGGGGGACAATGGCATTTT; CDR3aa: CASSVGGGQWHF
abundance: many; j_gene: TRBJ1-1; v_gene: TRBV30; d_gene: NA; CDR3nt: TGTGCCTGGAGTGTACTGGGGAGTAGCACTGAAGCTTTCTTT; CDR3aa: CAWSVLGSSTEAFF
abundance: many; j_gene: TRBJ1-3; v_gene: TRBV6-5; d_gene: NA; CDR3nt: TGTGCCAGCCTATATAACTCCGGCAGGCCCTCTGGAAACACCATATATTTT; CDR3aa: CASLYNSGRPSGNTIYF
abundance: NA; j_gene: TRBJ2-1; v_gene: TRBV5-6; d_gene: NA; CDR3nt: TGTGCCAGCAGCTTTGAGACTACGTACAATGAGCAGTTCTTC; CDR3aa: CASSFETTYNEQFF
abundance: many; j_gene: TRBJ2-3; v_gene: TRBV6-5; d_gene: NA; CDR3nt: TGTGCCAGCAGTGTGACCGATATTAGCACAGATACGCAGTATTTT; CDR3aa: CASSVTDISTDTQYF
abundance: few; j_gene: TRBJ2-7; v_gene: TRBV27; d_gene: NA; CDR3nt: TGTGCCAGCAGACCTCTCCAGGGGATGGGCTACGAGCAGTACTTC; CDR3aa: CASRPLQGMGYEQYF
abundance: few; j_gene: TRBJ2-7; v_gene: TRBV7-9; d_gene: TRBD2; CDR3nt: TGTGCCAGCAGCCCACCCCTAGCGGGAGACTACGAGCAGTACTTC; CDR3aa: CASSPPLAGDYEQYF
abundance: many; j_gene: TRBJ2-3; v_gene: TRBV7-9; d_gene: TRBD1; CDR3nt: TGTGCCAGCAGCCGACAGGGGGGCACAGATACGCAGTATTTT; CDR3aa: CASSRQGGTDTQYF
abundance: NA; j_gene: TRBJ2-3; v_gene: TRBV4-3; d_gene: TRBD2; CDR3nt: TGCGCCAGCAGCCAAGAGGTAGCGGGAGGGCCGTGGGTAGATACGCAGTATTTT; CDR3aa: CASSQEVAGGPWVDTQYF
abundance: few; j_gene: TRBJ2-7; v_gene: TRBV6-5; d_gene: TRBD2; CDR3nt: TGTGCCAGCAGACGATTTAGCGGGGACTACGAGCAGTACTTC; CDR3aa: CASRRFSGDYEQYF
abundance: NA; j_gene: TRBJ2-1; v_gene: TRBV15; d_gene: NA; CDR3nt: TGTGCCACAGGAGCTAGGTCCTACAATGAGCAGTTCTTC; CDR3aa: CATGARSYNEQFF
abundance: few; j_gene: TRBJ1-1; v_gene: TRBV14; d_gene: NA; CDR3nt: TGTGCCAGCACCACAGGGCGGAACACTGAAGCTTTCTTT; CDR3aa: CASTTGRNTEAFF
abundance: many; j_gene: TRBJ2-3; v_gene: TRBV4-3; d_gene: NA; CDR3nt: TGCGCCAGCAGCCAAGATGGGACCGGGGGCACAGATACGCAGTATTTT; CDR3aa: CASSQDGTGGTDTQYF
abundance: many; j_gene: TRBJ2-3; v_gene: TRBV5-6; d_gene: NA; CDR3nt: TGTGCCAGCAGCTTGCCCAGGAACACAGATACGCAGTATTTT; CDR3aa: CASSLPRNTDTQYF
abundance: few; j_gene: TRBJ1-4; v_gene: TRBV5-5; d_gene: NA; CDR3nt: TGTGCCAGCAGCCCACAGGACAGCCGGGATGAAAAACTGTTTTTT; CDR3aa: CASSPQDSRDEKLFF
abundance: few; j_gene: TRBJ1-5; v_gene: TRBV12-3/TRBV12-4; d_gene: TRBD1; CDR3nt: TGTGCCAGCAGTTTAGTTGGGGCAGGGGGCGACGGTCAGCCCCAGCATTTT; CDR3aa: CASSLVGAGGDGQPQHF
abundance: many; j_gene: TRBJ2-3; v_gene: TRBV29-1; d_gene: TRBD2; CDR3nt: TGCAGCGTTGAAGGTAGCGGGGGAACAGATACGCAGTATTTT; CDR3aa: CSVEGSGGTDTQYF